The next 18 T cell receptor beta chains were all read from a single sample in a study of blood T cell repertoires in COVID-19 (dated by TCRdb to 2020 to 2022). Receptor amplification or capture employed the immunoSEQ multiplex PCR assay. TCRdb took this table from immuneACCESS and kept in-frame rearrangements with V and J called. Such tables lack part of the clones; where checked against another copy, unresolved V genes explain under half of the gap, and the rest is unexplained. Present in this sample are over 70,000 clones, around 88% of which were seen just once. The ten top clones hold less than 9% of the sample. The sequenced sample consisted of peripheral blood. The receptors come from a woman older than 75 with acute or convalescent COVID-19.

The chain couples TRBV6-1 to TRBJ1-1, with D possibly matching TRBD1 (5 bases). CDR3 length: 13 amino acids. The ends were cut back, 7 bases at V and 4 bases at J, with 13 bases in the middle. CDR1 MNHNS and CDR2 SASEGT come from the germline V gene. CDR3 sequence (DNA): TGTGCCAGCATCCAAGGAGGGGCCACTGAAGCTTTCTTT. This encodes CASIQGGATEAFF.

The rearrangement joins TRBV19 to TRBJ2-6; TRBD1 agrees at 7 bases. Germline CDR1 reads LNHDA; CDR2 reads SQIVND (reference sequence). The CDR3 totals 17 residues. With V trimmed by 2 bases and J by 0 bases, 4 bases remained unmatched. CDR3 protein: CASSIRGQNSGANVLTF. CDR3 bases: TGTGCCAGTAGTATAAGGGGACAGAACTCTGGGGCCAACGTCCTGACTTTC.

This chain connects TRBV18 to TRBJ1-5, with a possible D match to TRBD1 (5 bases). V was pared by 3 bases and J by 5 bases, with 11 bases between. CDR1 is KGHSH and CDR2 is LQKENI in the germline V gene. This CDR3 comprises 14 residues. The CDR3 DNA sequence: TGTGCCAGCTCACCCCTCCCCAGGGATCAGCCCCAGCATTTT. Protein: CASSPLPRDQPQHF.

The CDR3, as DNA: TGTGCTAGTGGTTTGGTCCTTAGATTAGACAGGTCTGAGGGCTACACCTTC. It specifies CASGLVLRLDRSEGYTF. The chain has TRBV12-5 and TRBJ1-2; tentative D call: TRBD1 (6 bases). This CDR3 is built from 17 residues. Germline values: CDR1 LGHNT, CDR2 FRNRAP. Trimming cost V 0 bases and J 8 bases, with 22 bases left between them.

V usage is TRBV4-1 and J usage is TRBJ2-5; D might be TRBD2 (5 bases). CDR1 is MGHRA and CDR2 is YSYEKL in the germline V gene. Trimming shortened V by 0 bases and J by 1 base, and 9 bases separated the two germline ends. The CDR3 runs 15 residues. Written as DNA, the CDR3 is TGCGCCAGCAGCCAAGAAGTAGCGTCCCAAGAGACCCAGTACTTC. This encodes CASSQEVASQETQYF.

J is TRBJ2-7 and V is TRBV6-6; 9 nucleotides agree with TRBD1. After removal of 6 bases from V and 3 bases from J, the junction contained 6 bases not matched to a gene. Germline V gene sequence: CDR1 MNHNY, CDR2 SVGAGI (reference sequence). The length of the CDR3 is 14 residues. CDR3: CASRSGTGYYEQYF. CDR3 bases: TGTGCCAGCAGATCCGGGACAGGGTACTACGAGCAGTACTTC.

This sequence joins TRBV11-3 and TRBJ2-1; TRBD1 might be the D (5 bases). Germline V CDR1 and CDR2: SGHNT, YENEEA. V lost 5 bases, J lost 6 bases, and 17 bases lay in between. The CDR3 is made up of 15 amino acids. CDR3 sequence (DNA): TGTGCCAGCAGCCCAGGGCCACCCCATCCCAATGAGCAGTTCTTC. Protein sequence: CASSPGPPHPNEQFF. The full variable domain, its missing parts supplied by reference TRBV11-3 and TRBJ2-1, is EAGVVQSPRYKIIEKKQPVAFWCNPISGHNTLYWYLQNLGQGPELLIRYENEEAVDDSQLPKDRFSAERLKGVDSTLKIQPAELGDSAVYLCASSPGPPHPNEQFFGPGTRLTVL.

This chain joins TRBV19 and TRBJ2-3; 7 bases map to TRBD1. Germline V gene lookup returns CDR1 LNHDA and CDR2 SQIVND (reference sequence). V was pared by 5 bases and J by 0 bases, with 8 bases of the junction left unmatched. The CDR3 totals 16 residues. DNA for the CDR3: TGTGCCAGTAGTGTAACCCGGACAGGAAGCACAGATACGCAGTATTTT. Encoded protein: CASSVTRTGSTDTQYF.

The chain links TRBV11-2 to TRBJ2-2; weak D call: TRBD1 (6 bases). Trimming took off 3 bases at V and 5 bases at J, with 7 bases between the two ends. Germline V gene lookup returns CDR1 SGHAT and CDR2 FQNNGV. The CDR3 sequence is 13 residues long. The CDR3 DNA sequence: TGTGCCAGCAGCTTGGGACATACCGGGGAGCTGTTTTTT. Residues: CASSLGHTGELFF.

This clone showed up just a few times. The V and J genes are TRBV4-2 and TRBJ2-3, with TRBD2 matching 7 bases. Germline CDR1 and CDR2: LGHNA and YNFKEQ. Trimming at V came to 1 base and at J to 4 bases, leaving 5 bases not matched to a gene. CDR3 length: 15 residues. CDR3 residues: CASSQGGGGADTQYF. The CDR3, as DNA: TGTGCCAGCAGCCAAGGCGGGGGAGGGGCAGATACGCAGTATTTT.

V usage is TRBV9 and J usage is TRBJ2-3; D remains ambiguous. The CDR3 contains 16 residues. V lost 2 bases and J 4 bases, leaving 17 bases between the germline ends. Germline-derived CDR1 and CDR2 are SGDLS and YYNGEE. In DNA form, the CDR3 reads TGTGCCAGCAGCGTGCGCGGCGACCTGAGCGCAGATACGCAGTATTTT. Protein product: CASSVRGDLSADTQYF.

The chain uses TRBV7-6 and TRBJ2-1, with 7 nucleotides matching TRBD2. The CDR3 runs 16 residues. J gave up 9 bases and V 2 bases, and 13 bases lay outside the gene matches. The germline gives CDR1 SGHVS, CDR2 FNYEAQ. The CDR3 region has the DNA TGTGCCAGCAGCTTAAAAGGAGCGGGGCGGACCGGTGAGCAGTTCTTC. Amino acid sequence: CASSLKGAGRTGEQFF.

CDR3 nucleotides: TGTGCCAGCACCAGGGACAGGAACACTGAAGCTTTCTTT. Translation: CASTRDRNTEAFF. The rearrangement joins TRBV6-6 to TRBJ1-1, with 7 bases lining up with TRBD1. The CDR3 has 13 amino acids. CDR1 is MNHNY and CDR2 is SVGAGI in the germline V gene (reference sequence). Trimming at V came to 7 bases and at J to 1 base, leaving 3 bases not matched to a gene.

This clone was detected once. In nucleotides, the CDR3 is TGTGCCAGCAGACGGACAGGGCCCACAGATACGCAGTATTTT. Translated: CASRRTGPTDTQYF. J is TRBJ2-3 and V is TRBV13; TRBD1 matches at 8 bases. Germline trimming cut 6 bases from V and 2 bases from J; bases unmatched to any gene: 4. In germline, CDR1 is PRHDT, CDR2 FYEKMQ (reference sequence). The CDR3 spans 14 residues.

This clone is a singleton in its sample. The genes are TRBV5-1 and TRBJ2-7, with D tentatively TRBD1 (6 bases). The CDR3 contains 15 residues. From germline, CDR1 is SGHRS and CDR2 YFSETQ. V lost 0 bases, J lost 0 bases, and 10 bases lay in between. Here the CDR3 DNA reads TGCGCCAGCAGCTTGGACGGGACACACTCCTACGAGCAGTACTTC. Amino acids: CASSLDGTHSYEQYF.

The chain recombines TRBV30 with TRBJ1-2; TRBD1 matches 7 bases. V shed 4 bases, J shed 8 bases, and the junction held 10 bases outside the gene matches. Germline values: CDR1 GTSNPN, CDR2 SVGIG (reference sequence). CDR3 length: 13 residues. CDR3 sequence (DNA): TGTGCCTGGACCGACAGGGTTGGACGCGGCTACACCTTC. It yields the protein CAWTDRVGRGYTF.

V is TRBV4-1 and J is TRBJ1-5; a possible D gene is TRBD1 (5 bases). The CDR3 has 15 amino acids. The germline CDR1 and CDR2 sequences are MGHRA and YSYEKL. Trimming stripped 0 bases from V and 0 bases from J, with 6 bases between. CDR3: CASSQDRDSNQPQHF. CDR3 bases: TGCGCCAGCAGCCAAGACAGGGATAGCAATCAGCCCCAGCATTTT.

The chain employs TRBV18 and TRBJ1-2, with TRBD1 matching 9 bases. The V gene end was trimmed by 3 bases and the J gene end by 8 bases; junction bases not matched to a gene: 4. CDR3 length equals 13 residues. CDR1 is KGHSH, CDR2 LQKENI, per germline. CDR3 DNA sequence: TGTGCCAGCTCACCGGACAGGGGATGGGGCTACACCTTC. Its protein product is CASSPDRGWGYTF.